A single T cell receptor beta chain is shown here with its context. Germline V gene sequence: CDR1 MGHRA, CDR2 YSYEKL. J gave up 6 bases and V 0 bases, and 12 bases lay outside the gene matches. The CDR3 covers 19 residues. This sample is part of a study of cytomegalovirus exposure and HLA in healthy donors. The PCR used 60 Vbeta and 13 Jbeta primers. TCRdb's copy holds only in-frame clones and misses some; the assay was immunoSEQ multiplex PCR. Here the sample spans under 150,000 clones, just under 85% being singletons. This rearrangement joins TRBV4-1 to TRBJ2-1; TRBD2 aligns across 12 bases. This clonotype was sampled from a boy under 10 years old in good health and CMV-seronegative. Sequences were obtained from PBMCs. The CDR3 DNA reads TGCGCCAGCAGCCAAGAAACGGCTCTAGCGGGGGGGCCGGGCAATGAGCAGTTCTTC. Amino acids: CASSQETALAGGPGNEQFF.